What follows are 25 T cell receptor beta chains derived from one specimen sequenced in a study of early T cells in non-severe SARS-CoV-2 infection. TCRdb ran MiXCR on the 5' RACE reads and lists one entry per CDR3 protein. The sample lists tens of thousands of distinct CDR3 sequences, less than 20% occurring once. What was sequenced was whole blood. These receptors were taken from an adult who was a healthcare worker with PCR-confirmed SARS-CoV-2 infection or an uninfected control (not recorded which).

The chain combines TRBV29-1 with TRBJ1-4, with D perhaps TRBD1 (5 bases). The CDR3 length is 15 residues. Germline V CDR1 and CDR2: SQVTM, ANQGSEA. Trimming left V 7 bases short and J 0 bases short, with 15 bases between. The CDR3 here is CSAAGTFATNEKLFF. In DNA form, the CDR3 reads TGCAGCGCAGCCGGGACTTTCGCAACTAATGAAAAACTGTTTTTT.

The V call is TRBV20-1, the J call TRBJ1-2; TRBD1 aligns across 7 bases. This CDR3 is 13 amino acids long. The V and J ends lost 5 bases and 4 bases, in that order; junction bases with no gene match: 7. CDR1 DFQATT and CDR2 SNEGSKA come from the germline V gene (reference sequence). The CDR3 loop is CSAFTGEGYGYTF. CDR3 DNA: TGCAGTGCTTTCACAGGGGAGGGCTATGGCTACACCTTC.

The sample holds a few counts of this clonotype. The chain carries TRBV4-1 and TRBJ2-4; D remains ambiguous. This CDR3 has 18 amino acids. The V gene's germline CDR1 is MGHRA and CDR2 YSYEKL. V was clipped by 0 bases and J by 0 bases, with 15 bases between them. The CDR3 DNA sequence: TGCGCCAGCAGCCAAGAAAGGCTGGACCGGATAGCCAAAAACATTCAGTACTTC. Translated: CASSQERLDRIAKNIQYF.

The CDR3 DNA sequence: TGCGCCAGCAGCCGCGACAGGGGGTCCTACGAGCAGTACTTC. Translated, it gives CASSRDRGSYEQYF. The J gene is TRBJ2-7, the V gene TRBV5-1, with 9 bases identical to TRBD1. The ends lost 4 bases at V and 1 base at J; junction bases unmatched: 3. CDR1 and CDR2 (germline): SGHRS, YFSETQ. The CDR3 runs 14 residues.

This chain links TRBV12-3 or TRBV12-4 with TRBJ1-4; D is ambiguous. The V and J ends lost 4 bases and 3 bases respectively, with 12 bases between them. This CDR3 is built from 15 residues. The CDR3: CASSSGIGPNEKLFF. DNA for the CDR3: TGTGCCAGCAGTTCTGGAATCGGTCCTAATGAAAAACTGTTTTTT.

In its sample, this clonotype was seen many times. The chain links TRBV11-3 to TRBJ2-1; D is undetermined. The V end was cut by 5 bases, the J end by 5 bases, with 10 bases between. Germline CDR1 is SGHNT and CDR2 is YENEEA. This CDR3 comprises 13 residues. CDR3 in amino acids: CASSMGINNEQFF. The CDR3 DNA reads as TGTGCCAGCAGCATGGGAATCAACAATGAGCAGTTCTTC.

The V call is TRBV5-4, the J call TRBJ2-3; the D gene is possibly TRBD2 (7 bases). V was cut by 10 bases and J by 0 bases, with 9 bases left in between. The germline V gene encodes CDR1 SGHNT and CDR2 YYREEE (reference sequence). This CDR3 spans 12 amino acids. The CDR3, as DNA: TGTGCCGGGAGGGGGAGCACAGATACGCAGTATTTT. Protein: CAGRGSTDTQYF.

This clonotype appeared a few times. This chain connects TRBV3-1 to TRBJ1-6, with D maybe TRBD1 (6 bases). The V and J ends lost 0 bases and 10 bases respectively, with 13 bases between them. CDR3 length: 15 amino acids. Per the germline V gene, CDR1 is LGHDT and CDR2 is YNNKEL (reference sequence). The CDR3, as DNA: TGTGCCAGCAGCCAAGATTGGGGGGGGCGATCACCCCTCCACTTT. It codes for CASSQDWGGRSPLHF.

This clonotype turned up a few times. The rearrangement links TRBV27 to TRBJ2-7, with 7 bases matching TRBD2. This CDR3 spans 14 amino acids. V was clipped by 3 bases and J by 4 bases; unmatched bases: 6. The germline V gene has CDR1 MNHEY and CDR2 SMNVEV (reference sequence). The CDR3 nucleotides are TGTGCCAGCAGTTTTGGCGGGAGTATTTACGAGCAGTACTTC. Translation: CASSFGGSIYEQYF.

The sample holds many counts of this clonotype. J is TRBJ2-1 and V is TRBV29-1; 7 bases are a match to TRBD1. This CDR3 region has 12 residues. Per germline, CDR1 SQVTM and CDR2 ANQGSEA. Trimming took 7 bases from V and 2 from J; bases not matched to a gene: 2. CDR3 in DNA: TGCAGCGGTACAGGGGCCTACAATGAGCAGTTCTTC. Translating gives CSGTGAYNEQFF.

The chain is built from TRBV7-8 and TRBJ2-1, with TRBD1 identical over 8 bases. The CDR3 has 17 residues. J lost 2 bases, V lost 3 bases, and 9 bases had no gene match. Per germline, CDR1 SGHVS and CDR2 FQNEAQ. Written as DNA, the CDR3 is TGTGCCAGCAGCTTTCACCGGACAGGGTTAACCTACAATGAGCAGTTCTTC. Its protein is CASSFHRTGLTYNEQFF.

The J gene is TRBJ2-7, the V gene TRBV27; perhaps TRBD2 as D (6 bases). The CDR3 sequence is 14 residues long. The ends were cut back, 2 bases at V and 2 bases at J, with 10 bases in the middle. Germline CDR1 reads MNHEY; CDR2 reads SMNVEV (reference sequence). CDR3 DNA: TGTGCCAGCAGTTTACTAGCGAACCCCTACGAGCAGTACTTC. Its translation: CASSLLANPYEQYF.

V is TRBV7-9 and J is TRBJ1-5; possible D gene TRBD1, 5 bases. This CDR3 spans 15 amino acids. Germline CDR1 reads SEHNR; CDR2 reads FQNEAQ (reference sequence). V was pared by 4 bases and J by 4 bases, with 14 bases between. The CDR3 sequence: CASSYTGTQNQPQHF. As DNA, the CDR3 is TGTGCCAGCAGCTACACCGGGACGCAGAATCAGCCCCAGCATTTT.

This clonotype was observed at least ten times. The chain employs TRBV7-3 and TRBJ1-4; D remains unclear. This CDR3 has 15 amino acids. Trimming removed 0 bases at V and 8 bases at J, with 13 bases between. Germline V gene data show CDR1 as SGHTA and CDR2 as FQGTGA. The CDR3: CASSLTGQSGEKLFF. CDR3 DNA sequence: TGTGCCAGCAGCTTAACGGGCCAGTCCGGGGAAAAACTGTTTTTT.

This chain uses TRBV6-5 with TRBJ2-3; TRBD2 is a possible D gene (5 bases). The CDR3 is 14 residues long. Germline values: CDR1 MNHEY, CDR2 SVGAGI. Trimming removed 5 bases from V and 1 base from J, with 10 bases in between. CDR3 in DNA: TGTGCCAGCAGTCGCGACGGGGGCACAGATACGCAGTATTTT. Translating it yields CASSRDGGTDTQYF.

This clonotype was observed a handful of times. V is TRBV6-2 or TRBV6-3 and J is TRBJ2-7, with D unresolved. Trimming shortened V by 2 bases and J by 2 bases, and 1 base separated the two germline ends. The CDR3 is 11 amino acids. Germline V gene data show CDR1 as MNHEY and CDR2 as SVGEGT. The CDR3 sequence: CASSYTYEQYF. The CDR3 DNA is TGTGCCAGCAGTTACACCTACGAGCAGTACTTC.

This clonotype came up a few times. The V call is TRBV6-2 or TRBV6-3, the J call TRBJ2-7; D call uncertain. The CDR3 covers 15 residues. Trimming removed 7 bases at V and 4 bases at J, with 20 bases between. Per germline, CDR1 MNHEY and CDR2 SVGEGT. CDR3 residues: CASTPPKSPVYEQYF. The CDR3 region has the DNA TGTGCCAGCACCCCCCCTAAGAGCCCCGTATACGAGCAGTACTTC.

The chain recombines TRBV2 with TRBJ2-7, with unresolved D. CDR3 length: 15 residues. Germline assignment: CDR1 SNHLY and CDR2 FYNNEI. The V end was cut by 6 bases, the J end by 0 bases, with 15 bases between. The CDR3 nucleotides read TGTGCCAGCAGGGGGATCGGCGAGCTCTCCTACGAGCAGTACTTC. Translation gives CASRGIGELSYEQYF.

This sequence joins TRBV7-2 and TRBJ2-4, with D tentatively TRBD2 (6 bases). This CDR3 is 12 amino acids long. V gave up 6 bases and J gave up 5 bases, with 8 bases separating them. Germline V gene data show CDR1 as SGHTA and CDR2 as FQGNSA. The CDR3 coding sequence is TGTGCCAGCAGTCCGGGAGAAAACATTCAGTACTTC. Translation gives CASSPGENIQYF.

J is TRBJ2-3 and V is TRBV7-8, with 10 bases lining up with TRBD1. The V gene end was trimmed by 5 bases and the J gene end by 4 bases; junction bases not matched to a gene: 3. Per the germline V gene, CDR1 is SGHVS and CDR2 is FQNEAQ. The CDR3 extends over 14 amino acids. CDR3 DNA sequence: TGTGCCAGCAGCCTCGGGACAGGGGCAGATACGCAGTATTTT. Amino acids: CASSLGTGADTQYF.

There are a few counts of this clonotype. The junction departs from the called germline gene at one end, perhaps through a read error. The chain joins TRBV7-7 to TRBJ2-2; the D call may be TRBD1 or TRBD2 (6 bases each). Looked up from germline, CDR1 is SSHAT and CDR2 is FNYEAQ (reference sequence). The CDR3 is made up of 16 amino acids. CDR3 region: CASSSNNREDTGELFF. The DNA for the CDR3 is TGTGCTAGCAGCTCGAACAACAGGGAGGACACCGGGGAGCTGTTTTTT.

There are many counts of this clonotype. J is TRBJ2-1 and V is TRBV7-2; D uncertain. The CDR3 sequence is 15 residues long. Per germline, CDR1 SGHTA and CDR2 FQGNSA. The V end was cut by 4 bases, the J end by 0 bases, with 10 bases between. In DNA, the CDR3 is TGTGCCAGCAGCTCCCGCGGAAACTCCTACAATGAGCAGTTCTTC. It yields the protein CASSSRGNSYNEQFF.

J is TRBJ2-1 and V is TRBV30, with TRBD2 matching over 8 bases. The CDR3 loop spans 13 amino acids. V lost 5 bases, J lost 12 bases, and 12 bases stayed unmatched. Germline V lookup: CDR1 GTSNPN, CDR2 SVGIG (reference sequence). The CDR3 region is CAWVLSGKRSQFF. Here the CDR3 DNA reads TGTGCCTGGGTACTTAGCGGGAAAAGGTCGCAGTTCTTC.

V usage is TRBV29-1 and J usage is TRBJ1-2; D not certain. Germline V gene sequence: CDR1 SQVTM, CDR2 ANQGSEA. Trimming removed 5 bases from V and 0 bases from J, with 7 bases in between. The CDR3 is 12 amino acids. For the CDR3, the DNA is TGCAGCGTTCAGGACTCTAACTATGGCTACACCTTC. Amino acid sequence: CSVQDSNYGYTF.

This clonotype was picked up a small number of times. The chain joins TRBV9 to TRBJ2-1; 7 bases map to TRBD1. Germline trimming cut 3 bases from V and 9 bases from J; bases unmatched to any gene: 6. The CDR3 is 13 residues long. Germline loops: CDR1 SGDLS, CDR2 YYNGEE. CDR3 DNA sequence: TGTGCCAGCAGCGACCCCCACAGGGGTGAGCAGTTCTTC. The encoded protein is CASSDPHRGEQFF.